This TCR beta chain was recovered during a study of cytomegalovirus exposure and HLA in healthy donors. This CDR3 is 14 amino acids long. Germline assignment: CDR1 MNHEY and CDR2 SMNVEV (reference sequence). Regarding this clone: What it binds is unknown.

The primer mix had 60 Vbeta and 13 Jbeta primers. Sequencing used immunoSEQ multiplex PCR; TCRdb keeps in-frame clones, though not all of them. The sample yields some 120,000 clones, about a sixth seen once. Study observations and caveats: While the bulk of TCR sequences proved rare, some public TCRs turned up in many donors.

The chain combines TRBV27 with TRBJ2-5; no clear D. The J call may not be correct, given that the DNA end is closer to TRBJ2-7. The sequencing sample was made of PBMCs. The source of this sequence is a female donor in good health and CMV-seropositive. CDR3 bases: TGTGCCAGCAGTTTGGGCCTAAGCTCCTACGAGCAGTACTTC. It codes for CASSLGLSSYEQYF.